This entry features one T cell receptor (beta chain) sequence. Its target is not known. The libraries of TRB cDNA were constructed through 5' RACE using UMI labels. TCRdb re-called the 5' RACE reads and shows each CDR3 protein once, DNA omitted. The sample table sets out fewer than 50,000 distinct CDR3 sequences. The CDR3 consists of 15 residues. Germline V gene sequence: CDR1 MDHEN, CDR2 SYDVKM. Naive CD8+ T cells were CD45RO-CCR7+CD27+CD95-. This specimen belongs to a study of CXCR3-negative and CXCR3-positive naive CD8 T cells. Study-wide points: Surface CD5 matched across naive subsets, and TRB CDR3 properties served to infer TCR strength. Naive CXCR3-positive cells had TRB CDR3s more hydrophobic than those of CXCR3-negative naive cells. After cryopreservation, expression of CXCR3 was partially reduced, and most assays were run with fresh PBMCs.

The V gene is TRBV28, the J gene TRBJ2-7; with no DNA, the TCRdb D assignment of TRBD1 cannot be verified. Material for sequencing was naive CXCR3- CD8+ T cells from blood. The subset: CD45RO-CCR7+CD27+CD95- naive CD8+ T cells lacking CXCR3 (TNR3-). The TCR originated in a human donor in good health. Some clones in this sample may be carry-over from other donors' samples. The CDR3 region is CASSPGQGLPYEQYF.